By share, the clone carrying this T cell receptor beta chain counts as medium-sized (0.01 to 0.1%). Antigen unknown. The CDR3 is made up of 15 amino acids. The V segment lost 5 bases and the J segment 2 bases; nucleotides outside the gene matches: 11. Germline CDR1 GTSNPN, CDR2 SVGIG (reference sequence). Libraries were prepared by immunoSEQ multiplex PCR; TCRdb keeps only in-frame clonotypes and omits some of them. The sample records some 26,000 clones, 80% to 85% being singletons. This sample was taken from a study of neoadjuvant nivolumab and ipilimumab in lung cancer. Notes on the study in general: TCR richness and clonality were higher in tumors than adjacent uninvolved lung.

The V gene is TRBV30, the J gene TRBJ2-5, with 7 bases fitting TRBD1. The TCR was taken from an adult with non-small cell lung cancer. The source was tumor tissue, collected after neoadjuvant nivolumab, alone or with ipilimumab, at or shortly before surgery. The chain's CDR3 is CAWGPRQGKQETQYF. The CDR3 region has the DNA TGTGCCTGGGGCCCGAGACAGGGAAAACAAGAGACCCAGTACTTC.